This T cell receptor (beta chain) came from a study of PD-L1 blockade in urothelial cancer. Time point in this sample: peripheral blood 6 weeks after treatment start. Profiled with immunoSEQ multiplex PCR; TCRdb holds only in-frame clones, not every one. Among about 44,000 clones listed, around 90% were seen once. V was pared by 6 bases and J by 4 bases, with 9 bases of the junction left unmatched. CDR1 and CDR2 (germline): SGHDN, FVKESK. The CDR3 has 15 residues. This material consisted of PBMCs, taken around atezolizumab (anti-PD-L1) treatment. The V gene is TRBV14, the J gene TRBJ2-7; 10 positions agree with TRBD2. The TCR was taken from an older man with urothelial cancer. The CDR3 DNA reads TGTGCCAGCAGGGGTACTAGCGGGAAAAGATACGAGCAGTACTTC. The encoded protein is CASRGTSGKRYEQYF.